The rows below give T cell receptor beta chains drawn from one sample of a study of sequential checkpoint blockade in melanoma. Data came from immunoSEQ multiplex PCR; TCRdb stores just in-frame clones and leaves some out. The top ten clones hold approximately 12% of a sample with 4,900 or so clones, 30% to 35% of them seen once. The starting material was tumor tissue (inferred from file names), obtained from a patient given nivolumab and ipilimumab in sequence. Receptors were obtained from a human donor with melanoma. Each CDR3 is given with its conserved first and last residue. Each record gives: CDR3 protein, CDR3 DNA, clone size, D gene, V gene, J gene. The D gene is left open where the match is weak. Clone sizes are given selectively: once, few, many, or a class where the clone is expanded.

CDR3aa: CASSIGRRGGTDTQYF
CDR3nt: TGTGCCAGTAGTATCGGGCGGCGGGGGGGCACAGATACGCAGTATTTT
abundance: few
d_gene: TRBD2
v_gene: TRBV19
j_gene: TRBJ2-3

CDR3aa: CAWRQGGAQYF
CDR3nt: TGTGCCTGGAGACAGGGGGGAGCCCAGTACTTC
abundance: few
d_gene: TRBD1
v_gene: TRBV30
j_gene: TRBJ2-5

CDR3aa: CARSLASDTEAFF
CDR3nt: TGTGCCAGAAGCTTAGCCTCGGACACTGAAGCTTTCTTT
abundance: -
d_gene: -
v_gene: TRBV7-1
j_gene: TRBJ1-1

CDR3aa: CASSYFGTGSEPQHF
CDR3nt: TGTGCCAGCAGTTACTTTGGGACCGGGAGTGAGCCCCAGCATTTT
abundance: -
d_gene: -
v_gene: TRBV6-8
j_gene: TRBJ1-5

CDR3aa: CASKTTSSTEAFF
CDR3nt: TGTGCCAGCAAGACAACCTCGAGCACTGAAGCTTTCTTT
abundance: medium-sized
d_gene: -
v_gene: TRBV6-8
j_gene: TRBJ1-1

CDR3aa: CASSPLGQGRYTEAFF
CDR3nt: TGTGCCAGCTCACCCCTGGGACAGGGAAGATACACTGAAGCTTTCTTT
abundance: -
d_gene: TRBD1
v_gene: TRBV18
j_gene: TRBJ1-1

CDR3aa: CASSSGPSGKLFF
CDR3nt: TGTGCCAGCAGCTCCGGACCGTCAGGAAAACTGTTTTTT
abundance: -
d_gene: -
v_gene: TRBV7-4
j_gene: TRBJ1-4

CDR3aa: CASSYPRLAGLETQYF
CDR3nt: TGTGCCAGCAGTTATCCGAGACTAGCGGGGCTAGAGACCCAGTACTTC
abundance: -
d_gene: TRBD2
v_gene: TRBV6-9
j_gene: TRBJ2-5

CDR3aa: CASSPGLTNTEAFF
CDR3nt: TGTGCCAGCAGCCCGGGACTAACGAACACTGAAGCTTTCTTT
abundance: few
d_gene: -
v_gene: TRBV7-6
j_gene: TRBJ1-1

CDR3aa: CASSLDAGRYEQYF
CDR3nt: TGCGCCAGCAGCTTGGATGCAGGTCGCTACGAGCAGTACTTC
abundance: once
d_gene: -
v_gene: TRBV5-1
j_gene: TRBJ2-7

CDR3aa: CSVGLAGADTQYF
CDR3nt: TGCAGCGTTGGCCTAGCGGGTGCAGATACGCAGTATTTT
abundance: -
d_gene: TRBD2
v_gene: TRBV29-1
j_gene: TRBJ2-3

CDR3aa: CASSYWGGAEAFF
CDR3nt: TGTGCCAGCAGTTACTGGGGCGGGGCCGAAGCTTTCTTT
abundance: few
d_gene: -
v_gene: TRBV6-8
j_gene: TRBJ1-1

CDR3aa: CASSYSPGEGYTF
CDR3nt: TGTGCCAGCAGTTACTCCCCGGGGGAGGGCTACACCTTC
abundance: many
d_gene: -
v_gene: TRBV6-8
j_gene: TRBJ1-2

CDR3aa: CASSLGATGYGYTF
CDR3nt: TGCGCCAGCAGCTTGGGGGCCACAGGGTATGGCTACACCTTC
abundance: -
d_gene: -
v_gene: TRBV5-1
j_gene: TRBJ1-2

CDR3aa: CASNLRGAPGEKLFF
CDR3nt: TGTGCCAGCAACCTGCGGGGGGCGCCCGGTGAAAAACTGTTTTTT
abundance: -
d_gene: -
v_gene: TRBV2
j_gene: TRBJ1-4

CDR3aa: CAWDVGGCGDTQYF
CDR3nt: TGTGCCTGGGACGTCGGAGGGTGCGGGGATACGCAGTATTTT
abundance: -
d_gene: -
v_gene: TRBV30
j_gene: TRBJ2-3

CDR3aa: CAISELTTGGNGYTF
CDR3nt: TGTGCCATCAGTGAGTTGACTACGGGGGGGAATGGCTACACCTTC
abundance: few
d_gene: -
v_gene: TRBV10-3
j_gene: TRBJ1-2

CDR3aa: CASSSDRGSLGYTF
CDR3nt: TGTGCCAGCAGCTCGGACAGGGGAAGCCTTGGCTACACCTTC
abundance: many
d_gene: TRBD1
v_gene: TRBV11-3
j_gene: TRBJ1-2

CDR3aa: CASSQTGGWNGYTF
CDR3nt: TGCGCCAGCAGCCAGACAGGGGGCTGGAATGGCTACACCTTC
abundance: -
d_gene: TRBD1
v_gene: TRBV5-1
j_gene: TRBJ1-2

CDR3aa: CASSRDGRYEQYF
CDR3nt: TGTGCCAGTAGCCGGGACGGGAGATACGAGCAGTACTTC
abundance: -
d_gene: -
v_gene: TRBV19
j_gene: TRBJ2-7

CDR3aa: CASSSNQGQETQYF
CDR3nt: TGTGCCAGCAGCTCTAATCAGGGCCAAGAGACCCAGTACTTC
abundance: -
d_gene: -
v_gene: TRBV28
j_gene: TRBJ2-5

CDR3aa: CASSLGGLGVETQYF
CDR3nt: TGCGCCAGCAGCTTGGGGGGACTAGGTGTCGAGACCCAGTACTTC
abundance: once
d_gene: TRBD2
v_gene: TRBV5-1
j_gene: TRBJ2-5

CDR3aa: CASGNIAGDIGYTF
CDR3nt: TGCGCCAGCGGCAATATTGCCGGGGATATCGGCTACACCTTC
abundance: once
d_gene: -
v_gene: TRBV5-1
j_gene: TRBJ1-2

CDR3aa: CASSLGTAVNEKLFF
CDR3nt: TGCGCCAGCAGCTTGGGGACGGCCGTCAATGAAAAACTGTTTTTT
abundance: few
d_gene: -
v_gene: TRBV5-1
j_gene: TRBJ1-4

CDR3aa: CASSLGLAADNEQFF
CDR3nt: TGTGCCAGCAGCTTAGGACTAGCGGCCGACAATGAGCAGTTCTTC
abundance: -
d_gene: TRBD2
v_gene: TRBV11-3
j_gene: TRBJ2-1

CDR3aa: CASVEARSYNSPLHF
CDR3nt: TGTGCCAGCGTAGAGGCGCGCTCCTATAATTCACCCCTCCACTTT
abundance: -
d_gene: -
v_gene: TRBV9
j_gene: TRBJ1-6